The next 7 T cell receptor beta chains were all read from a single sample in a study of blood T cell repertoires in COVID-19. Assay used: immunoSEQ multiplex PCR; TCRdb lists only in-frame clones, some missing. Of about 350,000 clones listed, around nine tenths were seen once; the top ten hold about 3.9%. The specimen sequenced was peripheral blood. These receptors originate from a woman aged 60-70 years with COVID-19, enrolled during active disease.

The CDR3 sequence is CASRADRVNSPLHF. Here the CDR3 DNA reads TGTGCCAGCAGGGCGGACAGAGTTAATTCACCCCTCCACTTT. V gene TRBV28 combines with J gene TRBJ1-6; TRBD1 is a possible D gene (6 bases). The germline V gene has CDR1 MDHEN and CDR2 SYDVKM. The CDR3 has 14 residues. Trimming took 6 bases from V and 6 from J, leaving 12 bases between them. Drawing the rest from reference TRBV28 and TRBJ1-6, the complete variable domain is DVKVTQSSRYLVKRTGEKVFLECVQDMDHENMFWYRQDPGLGLRLIYFSYDVKMKEKGDIPEGYSVSREKKERFSLILESASTNQTSMYLCASRADRVNSPLHFGNGTRLTVT.

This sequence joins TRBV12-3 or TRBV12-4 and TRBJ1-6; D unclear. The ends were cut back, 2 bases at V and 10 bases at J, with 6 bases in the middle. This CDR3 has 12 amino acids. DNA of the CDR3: TGTGCCAGCAGTTTAACGGGATCACCCCTCCACTTT. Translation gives CASSLTGSPLHF.

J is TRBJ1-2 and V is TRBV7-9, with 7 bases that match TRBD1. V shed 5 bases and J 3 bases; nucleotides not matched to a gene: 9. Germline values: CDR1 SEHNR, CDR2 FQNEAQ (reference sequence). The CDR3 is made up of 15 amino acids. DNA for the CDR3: TGTGCCAGCAGCCCCTGGGACAGACCTGACTATGGCTACACCTTC. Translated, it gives CASSPWDRPDYGYTF.

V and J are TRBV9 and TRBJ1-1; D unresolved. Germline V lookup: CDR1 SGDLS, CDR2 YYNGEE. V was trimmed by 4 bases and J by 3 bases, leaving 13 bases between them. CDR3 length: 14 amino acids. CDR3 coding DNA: TGTGCCAGCAGCCCAGACGGAGGGTACACTGAAGCTTTCTTT. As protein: CASSPDGGYTEAFF.

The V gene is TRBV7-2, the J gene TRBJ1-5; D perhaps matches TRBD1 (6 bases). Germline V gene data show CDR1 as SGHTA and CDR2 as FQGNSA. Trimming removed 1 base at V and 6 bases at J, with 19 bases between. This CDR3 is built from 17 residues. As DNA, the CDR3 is TGTGCCAGCAGCTTAGTGGGGATTGGGGCAGGGGTTCAGCCCCAGCATTTT. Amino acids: CASSLVGIGAGVQPQHF.

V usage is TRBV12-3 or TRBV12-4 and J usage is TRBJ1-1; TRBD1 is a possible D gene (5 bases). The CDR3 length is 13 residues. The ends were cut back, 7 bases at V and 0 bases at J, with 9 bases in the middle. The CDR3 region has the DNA TGTGCCAGCAATCCGGGGGTGAACACTGAAGCTTTCTTT. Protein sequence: CASNPGVNTEAFF.

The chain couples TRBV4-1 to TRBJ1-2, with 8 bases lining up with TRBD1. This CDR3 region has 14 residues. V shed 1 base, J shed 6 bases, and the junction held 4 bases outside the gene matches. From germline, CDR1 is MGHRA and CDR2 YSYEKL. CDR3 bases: TGCGCCAGCAGCCAAGTCCGGACAGGGAATGGCTACACCTTC. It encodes CASSQVRTGNGYTF.